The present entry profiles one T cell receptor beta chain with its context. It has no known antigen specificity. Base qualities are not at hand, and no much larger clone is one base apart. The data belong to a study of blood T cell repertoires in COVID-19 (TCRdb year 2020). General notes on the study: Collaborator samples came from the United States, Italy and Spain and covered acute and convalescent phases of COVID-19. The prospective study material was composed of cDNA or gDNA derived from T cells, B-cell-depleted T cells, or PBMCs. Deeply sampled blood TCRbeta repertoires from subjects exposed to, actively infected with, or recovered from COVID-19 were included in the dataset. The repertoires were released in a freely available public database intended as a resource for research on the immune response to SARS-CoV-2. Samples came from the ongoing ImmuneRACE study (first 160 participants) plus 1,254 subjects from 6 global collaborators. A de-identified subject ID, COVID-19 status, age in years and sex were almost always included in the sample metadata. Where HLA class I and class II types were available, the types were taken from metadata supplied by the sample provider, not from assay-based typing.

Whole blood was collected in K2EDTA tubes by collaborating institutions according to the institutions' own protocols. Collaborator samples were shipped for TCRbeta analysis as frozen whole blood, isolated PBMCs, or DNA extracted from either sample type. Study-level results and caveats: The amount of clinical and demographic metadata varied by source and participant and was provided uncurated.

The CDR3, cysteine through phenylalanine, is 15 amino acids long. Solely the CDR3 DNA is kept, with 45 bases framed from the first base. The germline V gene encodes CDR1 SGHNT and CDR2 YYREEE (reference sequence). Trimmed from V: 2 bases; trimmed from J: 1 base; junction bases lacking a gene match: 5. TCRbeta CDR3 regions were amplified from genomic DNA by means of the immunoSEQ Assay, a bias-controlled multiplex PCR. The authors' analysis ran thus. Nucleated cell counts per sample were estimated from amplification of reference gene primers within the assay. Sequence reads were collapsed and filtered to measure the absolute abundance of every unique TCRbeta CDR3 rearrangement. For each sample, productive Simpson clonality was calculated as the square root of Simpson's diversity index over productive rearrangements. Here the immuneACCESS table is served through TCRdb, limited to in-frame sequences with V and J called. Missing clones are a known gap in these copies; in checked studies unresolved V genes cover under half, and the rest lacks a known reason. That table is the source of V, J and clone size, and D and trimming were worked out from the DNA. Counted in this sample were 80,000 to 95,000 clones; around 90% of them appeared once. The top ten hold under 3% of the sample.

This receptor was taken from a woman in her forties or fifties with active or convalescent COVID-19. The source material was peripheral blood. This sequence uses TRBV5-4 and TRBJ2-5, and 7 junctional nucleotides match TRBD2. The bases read TGTGCCAGCAGCTTTTGGGGGGGAAGCCAAGAGACCCAGTACTTC. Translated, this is CASSFWGGSQETQYF.